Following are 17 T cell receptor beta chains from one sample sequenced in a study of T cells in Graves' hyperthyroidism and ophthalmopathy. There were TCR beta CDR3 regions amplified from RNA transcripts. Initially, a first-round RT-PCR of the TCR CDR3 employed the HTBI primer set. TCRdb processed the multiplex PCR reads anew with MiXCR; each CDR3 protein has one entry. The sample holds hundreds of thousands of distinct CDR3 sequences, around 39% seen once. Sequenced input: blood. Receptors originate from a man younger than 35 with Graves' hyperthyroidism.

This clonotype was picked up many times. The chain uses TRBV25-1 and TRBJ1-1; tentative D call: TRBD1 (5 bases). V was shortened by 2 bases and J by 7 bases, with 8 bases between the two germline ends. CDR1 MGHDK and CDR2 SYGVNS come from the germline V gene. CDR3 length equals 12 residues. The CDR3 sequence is CASSEQGNEAFF. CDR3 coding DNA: TGTGCCAGCAGTGAACAGGGCAATGAAGCTTTCTTT.

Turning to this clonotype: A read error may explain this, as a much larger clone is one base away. CDR3 sequence reads: CASREGTNTEAFF. The CDR3 nucleotides read TGCGCCAGCAGAGAAGGCACGAACACTGAAGCTTTCTTT. This chain joins TRBV10-1 and TRBJ1-1; D remains unclear. The CDR3 is 13 amino acids. The germline V and J ends were trimmed by 6 bases and 1 base, with 9 bases remaining between them. The germline V gene has CDR1 WNHNN and CDR2 SYGVQD (reference sequence).

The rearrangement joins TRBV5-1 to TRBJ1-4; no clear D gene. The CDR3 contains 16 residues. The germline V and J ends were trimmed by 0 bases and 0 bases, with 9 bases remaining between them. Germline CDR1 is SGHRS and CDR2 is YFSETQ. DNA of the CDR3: TGCGCCAGCAGCTTGGTGGTCAACCCAACTAATGAAAAACTGTTTTTT. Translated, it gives CASSLVVNPTNEKLFF.

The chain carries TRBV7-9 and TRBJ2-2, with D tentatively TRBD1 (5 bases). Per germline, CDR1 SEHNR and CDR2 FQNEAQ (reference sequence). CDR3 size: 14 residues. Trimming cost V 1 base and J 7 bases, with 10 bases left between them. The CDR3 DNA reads TGTGCCAGCAGCTTAGAGACAGTTGACGGGGAGCTGTTTTTT. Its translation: CASSLETVDGELFF.

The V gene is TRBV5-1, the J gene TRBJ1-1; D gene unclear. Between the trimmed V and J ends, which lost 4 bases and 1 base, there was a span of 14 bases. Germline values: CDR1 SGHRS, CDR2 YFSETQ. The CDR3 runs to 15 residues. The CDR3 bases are TGCGCCAGCAGCCCCGGAGATAGCCCGAACACTGAAGCTTTCTTT. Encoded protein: CASSPGDSPNTEAFF.

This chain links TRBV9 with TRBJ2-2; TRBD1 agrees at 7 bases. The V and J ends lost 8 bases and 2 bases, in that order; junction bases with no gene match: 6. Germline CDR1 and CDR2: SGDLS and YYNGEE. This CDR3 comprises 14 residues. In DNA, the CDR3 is TGTGCCAGTGGTCAGGGGGTTAACACCGGGGAGCTGTTTTTT. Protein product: CASGQGVNTGELFF.

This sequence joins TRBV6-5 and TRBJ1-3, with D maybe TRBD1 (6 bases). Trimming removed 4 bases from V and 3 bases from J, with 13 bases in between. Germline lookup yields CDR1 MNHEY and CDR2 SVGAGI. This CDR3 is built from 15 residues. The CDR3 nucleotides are TGTGCCAGCAGTTGGGGGGCGGGATATGGAAACACCATATATTTT. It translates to CASSWGAGYGNTIYF.

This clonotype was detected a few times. The CDR3 DNA reads TGTGCCAGCAGTAGGGAGGAGGGAATTTCACCCCTCCACTTT. Protein product: CASSREEGISPLHF. The chain has TRBV28 and TRBJ1-6; D uncertain. Germline-derived CDR1 and CDR2 are MDHEN and SYDVKM. V shed 5 bases and J shed 9 bases, with 14 bases lying between them. This CDR3 is 14 amino acids long.

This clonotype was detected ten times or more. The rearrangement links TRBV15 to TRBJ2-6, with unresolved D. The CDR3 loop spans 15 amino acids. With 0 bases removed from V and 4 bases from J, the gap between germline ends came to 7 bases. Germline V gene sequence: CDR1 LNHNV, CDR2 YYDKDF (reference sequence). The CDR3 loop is CATSREVLGANVLTF. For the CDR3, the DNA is TGTGCCACCAGCAGAGAGGTCCTCGGGGCCAACGTCCTGACTTTC.

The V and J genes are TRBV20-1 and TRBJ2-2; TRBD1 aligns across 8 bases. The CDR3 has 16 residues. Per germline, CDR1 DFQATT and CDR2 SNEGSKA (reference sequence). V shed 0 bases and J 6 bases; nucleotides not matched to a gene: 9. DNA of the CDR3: TGCAGTGCTAGAGATCCTGGCAGGGGGCGGGCCGGGGAGCTGTTTTTT. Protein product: CSARDPGRGRAGELFF.

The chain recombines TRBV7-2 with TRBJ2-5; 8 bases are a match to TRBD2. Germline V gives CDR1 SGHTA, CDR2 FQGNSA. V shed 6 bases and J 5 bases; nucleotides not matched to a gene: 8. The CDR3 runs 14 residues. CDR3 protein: CASSALTSVETQYF. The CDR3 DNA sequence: TGTGCCAGCAGTGCACTGACTAGCGTGGAGACCCAGTACTTC.

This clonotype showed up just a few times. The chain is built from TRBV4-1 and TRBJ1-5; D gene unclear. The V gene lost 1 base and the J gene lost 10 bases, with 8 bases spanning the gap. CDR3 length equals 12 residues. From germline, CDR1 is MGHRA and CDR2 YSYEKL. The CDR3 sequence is CASSQGGGPQHF. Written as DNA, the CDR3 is TGCGCCAGCAGCCAAGGAGGCGGCCCCCAGCATTTT.

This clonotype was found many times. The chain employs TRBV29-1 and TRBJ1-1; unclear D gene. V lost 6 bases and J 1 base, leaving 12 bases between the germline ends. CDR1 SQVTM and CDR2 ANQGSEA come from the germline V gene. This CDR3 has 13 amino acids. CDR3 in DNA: TGCAGCGTCGAATCGTTCGAGAACACTGAAGCTTTCTTT. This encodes CSVESFENTEAFF.

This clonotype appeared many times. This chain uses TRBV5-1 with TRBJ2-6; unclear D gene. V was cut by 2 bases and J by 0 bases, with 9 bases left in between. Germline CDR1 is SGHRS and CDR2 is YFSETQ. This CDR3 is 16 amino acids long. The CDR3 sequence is CASSFSRLSGANVLTF. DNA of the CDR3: TGCGCCAGCAGCTTCTCGCGCCTCTCTGGGGCCAACGTCCTGACTTTC.

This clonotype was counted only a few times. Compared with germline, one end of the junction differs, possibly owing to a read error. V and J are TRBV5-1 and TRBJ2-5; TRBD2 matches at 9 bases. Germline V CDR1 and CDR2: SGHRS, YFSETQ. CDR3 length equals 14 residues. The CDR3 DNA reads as TGCGCCAGCACCTTGACTAGCGGACAAGAGACCCAGTACTTC. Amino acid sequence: CASTLTSGQETQYF.

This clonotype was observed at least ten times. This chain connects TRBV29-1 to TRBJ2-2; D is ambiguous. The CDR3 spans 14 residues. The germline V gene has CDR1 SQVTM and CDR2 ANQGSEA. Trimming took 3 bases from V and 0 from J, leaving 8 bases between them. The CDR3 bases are TGCAGCGTTGAGGCTTTCGCGAACACCGGGGAGCTGTTTTTT. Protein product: CSVEAFANTGELFF.

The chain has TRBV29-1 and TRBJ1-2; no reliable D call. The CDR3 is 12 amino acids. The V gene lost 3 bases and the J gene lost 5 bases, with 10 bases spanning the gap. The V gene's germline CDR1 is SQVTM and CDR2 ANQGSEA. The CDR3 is CSVEPEIYGYTF. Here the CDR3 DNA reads TGCAGCGTTGAGCCAGAGATATATGGCTACACCTTC.